Presented here are 11 T cell receptor beta chains from one specimen sequenced in a study of tumor-infiltrating lymphocytes in oesophageal squamous cell carcinoma. TCRdb re-called the PCR reads with MiXCR, one entry per CDR3 protein. The sample shows roughly 10,000 distinct CDR3 sequences, approximately 58% of them seen only once. The sequencing sample was made of esophageal tumor tissue. The receptor set was obtained from a female donor with esophageal squamous cell carcinoma.

This clonotype was found a few times. The chain combines TRBV7-9 with TRBJ2-1; possibly TRBD2 for D (6 bases). The tail of the sequence fits TRBJ2-7 better, so the J call may be wrong. Germline loops: CDR1 SEHNR, CDR2 FQNEAQ (reference sequence). This CDR3 region has 13 residues. CDR3 nucleotide sequence: TGTGCCAGCACCTTGGACGGGGAGGACGAGCAGTACTTC. Protein product: CASTLDGEDEQYF.

The gene calls are TRBV7-4 and TRBJ2-7; D not resolved. The V end was cut by 1 base, the J end by 2 bases, with 18 bases between. CDR3 size: 17 residues. CDR1 is SGHVT, CDR2 SQSDAQ, per germline. CDR3 nucleotides: TGTGCCAGCAGCTTAGGATCAGCTCGGATGCTAACCTACGAGCAGTACTTC. This translates into CASSLGSARMLTYEQYF.

This clonotype was counted between two and nine times. As DNA, the CDR3 is TGTGCTAGTGGTTTGGTAATGGTATCGGCCTACGAGCAGTACTTC. As protein: CASGLVMVSAYEQYF. The gene calls are TRBV12-5 and TRBJ2-1; no clear D. The J call may be in error: the DNA end matches TRBJ2-7 better. The CDR3 is made up of 15 amino acids. The V gene's germline CDR1 is LGHNT and CDR2 FRNRAP.

This clonotype was seen only a few times. The genes are TRBV7-2 and TRBJ2-1; 11 positions agree with TRBD2. The end of the DNA aligns better with TRBJ2-7, so the J call may be wrong. The CDR3 spans 16 residues. Per germline, CDR1 SGHTA and CDR2 FQGNSA. The CDR3 loop is CASSLGLLAGATKQYF. CDR3 in DNA: TGTGCCAGCAGCTTAGGACTACTAGCGGGAGCTACTAAGCAGTACTTC.

For the CDR3, the DNA is TGTGCCACCAGTGATGGGACAGCCTACAATGAGCAGTTCTTC. Its protein product is CATSDGTAYNEQFF. This chain links TRBV24-1 with TRBJ2-1, with 7 bases lining up with TRBD1. Germline CDR1 reads KGHDR; CDR2 reads SFDVKD. This CDR3 has 14 amino acids. The ends lost 3 bases at V and 2 bases at J; junction bases unmatched: 0.

This clonotype has just a few counts. CDR3 sequence reads: CASSLGSSGSSYEQYF. CDR3 DNA sequence: TGTGCCAGCAGCTTAGGTTCTAGCGGGAGCTCCTACGAGCAGTACTTC. This sequence joins TRBV7-8 and TRBJ2-1; 10 bases agree with TRBD2. The J call may not be correct, given that the DNA end is closer to TRBJ2-7. This CDR3 comprises 16 residues. Germline CDR1 SGHVS, CDR2 FQNEAQ.

This clonotype was observed at least ten times. Without the conserved terminal phenylalanine or tryptophan, this CDR3 likely stems from a read error. The limits of the CDR3 on the DNA are not certain, so only TCRdb's listed CDR3 is given. The chain recombines TRBV7-9 with TRBJ2-7; TRBD1, as called in the table, went unchecked against the DNA. The germline gives CDR1 SEHNR, CDR2 FQNEAQ (reference sequence). The CDR3 spans 16 residues, counting both ends. Here the CDR3 reads CASSFPGQVYGYTFGS.

This clonotype came up a few times. Here the CDR3 reads CASRHSGSSYNEQFF. CDR3 DNA sequence: TGTGCCAGTAGACACAGCGGGAGCTCCTACAATGAGCAGTTCTTC. The rearrangement links TRBV19 to TRBJ2-1; TRBD2 matches 8 bases. CDR1 and CDR2 from the germline V gene are LNHDA and SQIVND (reference sequence). V shed 6 bases and J 0 bases; nucleotides not matched to a gene: 4. This CDR3 region has 15 residues.

The genes are TRBV7-3 and TRBJ2-7; TRBD2 might be the D (7 bases). V lost 4 bases and J lost 3, with 16 bases in between. The CDR3 spans 15 residues. CDR1 is SGHTA, CDR2 FQGTGA, per germline. Written as DNA, the CDR3 is TGTGCCAGCAGCTCCGTGGGGAGGGGGGTCTACGAGCAGTACTTC. Translating it yields CASSSVGRGVYEQYF.

This clonotype was picked up one time. The chain uses TRBV25-1 and TRBJ1-2; D is ambiguous. The CDR3 covers 14 residues. Germline loops: CDR1 MGHDK, CDR2 SYGVNS. V lost 2 bases to trimming and J lost 4 bases, with 11 bases between them. The CDR3 sequence is CASSETLGSYGYTF. CDR3 sequence (DNA): TGTGCCAGCAGTGAAACCCTCGGGTCCTATGGCTACACCTTC.

V usage is TRBV7-9 and J usage is TRBJ1-3; D remains ambiguous. The V end was cut by 1 base, the J end by 4 bases, with 11 bases between. Germline V CDR1 and CDR2: SEHNR, FQNEAQ (reference sequence). This CDR3 region has 15 residues. CDR3 DNA: TGTGCCAGCAGCTTAGAGGGAGGACTCGGAAACACCATATATTTT. Translating it yields CASSLEGGLGNTIYF.